These 10 T cell receptor beta chains were sequenced from one sample in a study of cytomegalovirus exposure and HLA in healthy donors (dated by TCRdb to 2015 to 2018). The protocol used for the library was the immunoSEQ multiplex PCR assay. This is the immuneACCESS table as TCRdb keeps it, with only in-frame sequences that have V and J called. A part of the clones is gone; compared with another copy, unresolved V genes explain less than half, and the rest is unexplained. The sample data list about 60,000 clones, and around 96% of these were observed just once. Of the sample, 0.9% falls within the top ten clones. What was sequenced was PBMCs. These receptors all stem from a young man in good health and CMV-seronegative.

The rearrangement joins TRBV7-6 to TRBJ2-5; no clear D gene. Trimming took off 5 bases at V and 2 bases at J, with 3 bases between the two ends. The CDR3 consists of 11 residues. CDR1 SGHVS and CDR2 FNYEAQ come from the germline V gene. The CDR3 is CASSLQETQYF. The DNA of the CDR3 is TGTGCCAGCAGCCTACAAGAGACCCAGTACTTC.

This chain joins TRBV27 and TRBJ2-7; possibly TRBD2 for D (5 bases). This CDR3 is 14 amino acids long. CDR1 and CDR2 (germline): MNHEY, SMNVEV (reference sequence). Trimming left V 5 bases short and J 2 bases short, with 13 bases between. The CDR3 region is CASSPTRTTYEQYF. CDR3 nucleotide sequence: TGTGCCAGCAGTCCTACTAGGACCACCTACGAGCAGTACTTC.

The genes are TRBV12-5 and TRBJ2-2, with a possible D match to TRBD1 (8 bases). The CDR3 has 23 residues. V lost 1 base, J lost 2 bases, and 32 bases lay in between. Germline V lookup: CDR1 LGHNT, CDR2 FRNRAP. The CDR3 reads CASGLESTGGLLTSERNTGELFF. Here the CDR3 DNA reads TGTGCTAGTGGTTTGGAATCTACAGGGGGTCTGTTAACTAGCGAGCGTAACACCGGGGAGCTGTTTTTT.

The chain carries TRBV28 and TRBJ1-2; maybe TRBD1 (6 bases). Germline-derived CDR1 and CDR2 are MDHEN and SYDVKM. This CDR3 spans 14 amino acids. Trimming left V 4 bases short and J 5 bases short, with 14 bases between. In DNA form, the CDR3 reads TGTGCCAGCAGTTACTTAAGGACAGCGTATGGCTACACCTTC. This encodes CASSYLRTAYGYTF.

The V and J genes are TRBV11-2 and TRBJ2-5, with a possible D match to TRBD1 (5 bases). CDR3 length: 13 amino acids. V dropped 1 base and J dropped 4 bases, with 7 bases sitting between them. The germline gives CDR1 SGHAT, CDR2 FQNNGV. DNA for the CDR3: TGTGCCAGCAGCTTAGGGGGCACAGAGACCCAGTACTTC. This encodes CASSLGGTETQYF.

The rearrangement uses TRBV11-2 and TRBJ2-2, with 15 bases matching TRBD2. Germline assignment: CDR1 SGHAT and CDR2 FQNNGV. V dropped 1 base and J dropped 6; count of bases not matched to a gene: 9. This CDR3 region has 19 residues. Written as DNA, the CDR3 is TGTGCCAGCAGCTTAGGGACTAGCGGGAGGGCCAGTATGTCCGGGGAGCTGTTTTTT. Translated, it gives CASSLGTSGRASMSGELFF.

The J gene is TRBJ2-1, the V gene TRBV7-8; 11 positions agree with TRBD1. CDR3 size: 17 residues. J was trimmed by 0 bases and V by 5 bases; bases with no gene match: 6. Germline V gene sequence: CDR1 SGHVS, CDR2 FQNEAQ. The CDR3 here is CASSLRTGGSSYNEQFF. DNA of the CDR3: TGTGCCAGCAGCCTCCGGACAGGGGGCAGCTCCTACAATGAGCAGTTCTTC.

This chain uses TRBV5-4 with TRBJ2-7; TRBD2 matches 10 bases. The CDR3 runs to 15 residues. The V segment lost 2 bases and the J segment 5 bases; nucleotides outside the gene matches: 7. Per the germline V gene, CDR1 is SGHNT and CDR2 is YYREEE (reference sequence). The CDR3 coding sequence is TGTGCCAGCAGCTTCCCCCTAGCGGGAGCCGACGAGCAGTACTTC. This gives the protein CASSFPLAGADEQYF.

This clone was counted once. V usage is TRBV7-9 and J usage is TRBJ2-3, with D possibly being TRBD2 (5 bases). This CDR3 region has 15 residues. Germline values: CDR1 SEHNR, CDR2 FQNEAQ (reference sequence). V shed 8 bases and J shed 1 base, with 16 bases lying between them. The CDR3 sequence: CASEDGSSGTDTQYF. The CDR3 DNA follows: TGTGCCAGCGAGGATGGTAGTAGCGGCACAGATACGCAGTATTTT.

CDR3 region: CASRSQETGELFF. The CDR3 DNA reads as TGTGCCAGCAGGAGCCAGGAAACCGGGGAGCTGTTTTTT. The J gene is TRBJ2-2, the V gene TRBV2; no clear D. V was shortened by 6 bases and J by 5 bases, with 10 bases between the two germline ends. The CDR3 totals 13 residues. CDR1 SNHLY and CDR2 FYNNEI come from the germline V gene.